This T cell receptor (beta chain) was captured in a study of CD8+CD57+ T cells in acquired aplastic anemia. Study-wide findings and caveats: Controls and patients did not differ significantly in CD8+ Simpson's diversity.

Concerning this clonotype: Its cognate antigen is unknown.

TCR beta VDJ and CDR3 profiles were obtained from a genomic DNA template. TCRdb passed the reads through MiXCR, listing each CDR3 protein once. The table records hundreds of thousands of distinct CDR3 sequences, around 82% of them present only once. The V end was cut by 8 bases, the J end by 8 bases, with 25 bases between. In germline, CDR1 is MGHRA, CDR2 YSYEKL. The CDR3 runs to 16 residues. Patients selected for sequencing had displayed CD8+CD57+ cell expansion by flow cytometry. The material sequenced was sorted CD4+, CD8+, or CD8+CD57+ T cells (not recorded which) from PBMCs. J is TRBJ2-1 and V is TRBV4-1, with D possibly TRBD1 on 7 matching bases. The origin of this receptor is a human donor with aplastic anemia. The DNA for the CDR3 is TGCGCCAGCCACCAGGGGGGCGGAAACGGTCAGGATGAGCAGTTCTTC. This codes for CASHQGGGNGQDEQFF.